The rows below give T cell receptor beta chains drawn from one sample of a study of shared clonotypes between healthy human individuals. Method: immunoSEQ multiplex PCR; TCRdb's copy keeps in-frame clones and lacks some. The data hold about 2.1 million clones, with over 85% observed a single time. The sequenced sample was naive CD8+ T cells from PBMCs. These receptors came from a man younger than 35 in good health. Some clones in this sample may be carry-over from other donors' samples. Both conserved end residues are part of each CDR3. A D gene is named only where the DNA matches it firmly. Only part of the rows carry a size: once, few, many, or a class if the clone is expanded.

CDR3 length,J gene,V gene,clone size,D gene,CDR3 protein,CDR3 DNA
14,TRBJ1-1,TRBV5-1,NA,TRBD1,CASSLGQGVTEAFF,TGCGCCAGCAGCCTCGGACAGGGAGTTACTGAAGCTTTCTTT
15,TRBJ2-7,TRBV10-3,NA,TRBD2,CAISVRLADSYEQYF,TGTGCCATCAGTGTGCGTCTAGCGGACTCCTACGAGCAGTACTTC
15,TRBJ2-3,TRBV6-5,NA,TRBD2,CATKRGSQSTDTQYF,TGTGCCACCAAACGCGGGAGCCAAAGCACAGATACGCAGTATTTT
14,TRBJ1-3,TRBV6-4,NA,NA,CASSDRGPGNTIYF,TGTGCCAGCAGTGACCGGGGGCCTGGAAACACCATATATTTT
17,TRBJ2-7,TRBV7-8,NA,TRBD2,CASSWGGRPTSFAEQYF,TGTGCCAGCAGCTGGGGGGGACGGCCGACCTCCTTTGCCGAGCAGTACTTC
15,TRBJ2-7,TRBV4-3,NA,NA,CASSQGLQSAYEQYF,TGCGCCAGCAGCCAGGGACTCCAGTCCGCCTACGAGCAGTACTTC
17,TRBJ2-5,TRBV27,NA,TRBD1,CASSLLGPSGTGGTQYF,TGTGCCAGCAGTTTATTGGGCCCCTCCGGGACAGGGGGGACCCAGTACTTC
15,TRBJ1-6,TRBV5-6,NA,TRBD1,CASSLGTGGGSPLHF,TGTGCCAGCAGCTTGGGGACAGGGGGAGGTTCACCCCTCCACTTT
14,TRBJ1-6,TRBV4-3,once,NA,CASSQEDGNSPLHF,TGCGCCAGCAGCCAAGAGGACGGTAATTCACCCCTCCACTTT
15,TRBJ2-3,TRBV28,NA,TRBD1,CASSHWDREGDTQYF,TGTGCCAGCAGTCACTGGGACAGGGAGGGAGATACGCAGTATTTT
14,TRBJ1-2,TRBV15,NA,NA,CATSNPRPAMGYTF,TGTGCCACCAGCAACCCCAGGCCCGCTATGGGCTACACCTTC
13,TRBJ1-1,TRBV19,few,TRBD1,CASRSNRGTEAFF,TGTGCCAGTCGATCTAACAGGGGCACTGAAGCTTTCTTT
15,TRBJ1-5,TRBV6-6,NA,TRBD1,CASSPGQGARGPQHF,TGTGCCAGCAGTCCTGGACAGGGGGCCCGAGGGCCCCAGCATTTT
17,TRBJ1-4,TRBV18,NA,TRBD1,CASSPLQVPRDSLELFF,TGTGCCAGCTCACCCCTACAAGTACCCCGGGACAGTCTGGAACTGTTTTTT
15,TRBJ2-3,TRBV4-3,NA,NA,CASSQESLSWDTQYF,TGCGCCAGCAGCCAAGAGTCCCTAAGCTGGGATACGCAGTATTTT
11,TRBJ2-4,TRBV5-1,NA,NA,CASSGGNIQYF,TGCGCCAGTAGCGGTGGGAACATTCAGTACTTC
15,TRBJ2-1,TRBV4-1,NA,NA,CASSRGVAASNEQFF,TGCGCCAGCAGCCGTGGAGTGGCGGCCAGCAATGAGCAGTTCTTC
15,TRBJ2-5,TRBV27,NA,NA,CASSPTGRPRETQYF,TGTGCCAGCAGTCCCACCGGGAGACCCAGAGAGACCCAGTACTTC
12,TRBJ1-1,TRBV7-9,few,TRBD1,CAETGVGTEAFF,TGTGCAGAAACAGGGGTGGGCACTGAAGCTTTCTTT